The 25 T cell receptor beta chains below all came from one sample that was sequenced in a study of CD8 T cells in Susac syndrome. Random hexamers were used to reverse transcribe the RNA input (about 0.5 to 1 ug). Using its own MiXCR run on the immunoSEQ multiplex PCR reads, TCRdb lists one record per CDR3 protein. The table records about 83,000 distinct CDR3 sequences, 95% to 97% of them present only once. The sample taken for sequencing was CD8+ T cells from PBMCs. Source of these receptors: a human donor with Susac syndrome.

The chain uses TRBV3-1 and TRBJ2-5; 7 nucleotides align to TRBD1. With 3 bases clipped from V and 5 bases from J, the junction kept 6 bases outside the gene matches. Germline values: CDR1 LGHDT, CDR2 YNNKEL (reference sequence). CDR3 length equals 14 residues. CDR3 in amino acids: CASSHLGGEETQYF. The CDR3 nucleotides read TGTGCCAGCAGCCACTTAGGGGGCGAGGAGACCCAGTACTTC.

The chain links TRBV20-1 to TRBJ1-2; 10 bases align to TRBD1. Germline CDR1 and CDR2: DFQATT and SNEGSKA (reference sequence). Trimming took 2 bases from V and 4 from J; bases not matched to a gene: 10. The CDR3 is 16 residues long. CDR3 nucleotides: TGCAGTGCTAGACCCCGGGACAGGGGTTTCTTCTATGGCTACACCTTC. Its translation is CSARPRDRGFFYGYTF.

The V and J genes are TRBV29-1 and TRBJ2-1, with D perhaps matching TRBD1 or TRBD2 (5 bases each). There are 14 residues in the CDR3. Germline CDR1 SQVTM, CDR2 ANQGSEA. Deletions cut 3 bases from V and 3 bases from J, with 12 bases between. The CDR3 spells CSVDFTGGYNEQFF. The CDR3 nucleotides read TGCAGCGTTGATTTTACAGGAGGCTACAATGAGCAGTTCTTC.

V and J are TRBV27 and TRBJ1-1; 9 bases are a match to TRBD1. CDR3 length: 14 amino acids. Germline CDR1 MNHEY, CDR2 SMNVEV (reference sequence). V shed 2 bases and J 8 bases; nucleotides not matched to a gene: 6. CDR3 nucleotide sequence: TGTGCCAGCAGTTTACTCACAGGGGGCGCAGAAGCTTTCTTT. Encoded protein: CASSLLTGGAEAFF.

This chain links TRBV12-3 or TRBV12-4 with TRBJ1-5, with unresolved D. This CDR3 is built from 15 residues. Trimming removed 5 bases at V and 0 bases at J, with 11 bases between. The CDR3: CASSPFGNSNQPQHF. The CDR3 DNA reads TGTGCCAGCAGTCCCTTCGGGAATAGCAATCAGCCCCAGCATTTT.

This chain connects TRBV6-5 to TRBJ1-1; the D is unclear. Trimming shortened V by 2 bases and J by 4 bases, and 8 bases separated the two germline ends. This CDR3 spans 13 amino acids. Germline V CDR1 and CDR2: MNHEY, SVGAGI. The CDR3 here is CASSYGVGTEAFF. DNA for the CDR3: TGTGCCAGCAGTTACGGGGTTGGCACTGAAGCTTTCTTT.

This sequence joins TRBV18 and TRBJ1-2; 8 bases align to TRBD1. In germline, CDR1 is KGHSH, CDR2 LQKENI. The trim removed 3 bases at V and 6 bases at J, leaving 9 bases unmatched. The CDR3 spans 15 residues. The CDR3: CASSPPSSDRDGYTF. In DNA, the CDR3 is TGTGCCAGCTCACCGCCGTCATCGGACAGGGATGGCTACACCTTC.

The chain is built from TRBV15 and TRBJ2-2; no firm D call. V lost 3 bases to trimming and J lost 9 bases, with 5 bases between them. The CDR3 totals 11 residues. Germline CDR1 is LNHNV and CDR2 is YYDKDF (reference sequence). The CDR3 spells CATSSLRELFF. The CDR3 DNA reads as TGTGCCACCAGCAGCCTCCGGGAGCTGTTTTTT. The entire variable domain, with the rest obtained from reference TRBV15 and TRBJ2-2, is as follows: DAMVIQNPRYQVTQFGKPVTLSCSQTLNHNVMYWYQQKSSQAPKLLFHYYDKDFNNEADTPDNFQSRRPNTSFCFLDIRSPGLGDTAMYLCATSSLRELFFGEGSRLTVL.

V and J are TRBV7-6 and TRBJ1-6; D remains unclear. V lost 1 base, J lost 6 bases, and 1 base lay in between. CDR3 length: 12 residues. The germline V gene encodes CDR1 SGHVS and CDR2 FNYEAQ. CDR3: CASSLVNSPLHF. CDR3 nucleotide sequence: TGTGCCAGCAGCTTAGTTAATTCACCCCTCCACTTT.

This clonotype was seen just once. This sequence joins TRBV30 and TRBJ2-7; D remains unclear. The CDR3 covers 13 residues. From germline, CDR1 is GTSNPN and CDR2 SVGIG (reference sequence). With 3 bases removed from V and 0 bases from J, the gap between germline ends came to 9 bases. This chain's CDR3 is CAWRDGGSYEQYF. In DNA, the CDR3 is TGTGCCTGGAGAGACGGTGGCTCCTACGAGCAGTACTTC.

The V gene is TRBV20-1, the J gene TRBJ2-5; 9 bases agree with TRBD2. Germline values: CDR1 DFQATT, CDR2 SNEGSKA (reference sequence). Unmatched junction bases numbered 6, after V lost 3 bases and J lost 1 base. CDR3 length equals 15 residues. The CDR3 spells CSARILAGFQETQYF. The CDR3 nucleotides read TGCAGTGCTAGGATACTAGCGGGTTTCCAAGAGACCCAGTACTTC.

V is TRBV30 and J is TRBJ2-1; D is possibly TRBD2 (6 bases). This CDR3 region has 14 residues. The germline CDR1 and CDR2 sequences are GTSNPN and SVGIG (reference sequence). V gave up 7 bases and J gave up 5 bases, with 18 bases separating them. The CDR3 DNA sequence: TGTGCCTCACTCCGGGACTCCTTCAACAATGAGCAGTTCTTC. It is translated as CASLRDSFNNEQFF.

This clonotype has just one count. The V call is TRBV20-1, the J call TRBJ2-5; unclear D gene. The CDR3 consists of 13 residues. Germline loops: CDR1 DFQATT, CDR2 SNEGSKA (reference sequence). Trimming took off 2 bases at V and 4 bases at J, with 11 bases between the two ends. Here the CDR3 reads CSARQSKRETQYF. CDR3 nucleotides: TGCAGTGCTAGACAATCCAAAAGAGAGACCCAGTACTTC.

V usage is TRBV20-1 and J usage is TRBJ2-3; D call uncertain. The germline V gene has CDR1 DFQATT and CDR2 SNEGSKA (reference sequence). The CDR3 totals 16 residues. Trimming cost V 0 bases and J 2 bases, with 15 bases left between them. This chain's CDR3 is CSARDLERHHTDTQYF. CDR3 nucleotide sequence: TGCAGTGCTAGAGATCTTGAGCGCCACCACACAGATACGCAGTATTTT.

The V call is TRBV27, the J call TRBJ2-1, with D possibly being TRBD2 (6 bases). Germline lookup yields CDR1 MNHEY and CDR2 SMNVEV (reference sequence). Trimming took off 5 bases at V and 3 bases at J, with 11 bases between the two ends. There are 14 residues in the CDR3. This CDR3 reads CASSQAGLYNEQFF. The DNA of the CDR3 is TGTGCCAGCAGTCAAGCGGGCCTCTACAATGAGCAGTTCTTC.

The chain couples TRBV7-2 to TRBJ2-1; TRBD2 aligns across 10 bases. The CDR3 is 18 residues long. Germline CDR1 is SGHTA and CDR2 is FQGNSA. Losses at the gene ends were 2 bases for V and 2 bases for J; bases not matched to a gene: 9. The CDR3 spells CASSLSRAGGTPYNEQFF. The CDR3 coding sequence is TGTGCCAGCAGCTTAAGTCGAGCGGGAGGGACTCCCTACAATGAGCAGTTCTTC.

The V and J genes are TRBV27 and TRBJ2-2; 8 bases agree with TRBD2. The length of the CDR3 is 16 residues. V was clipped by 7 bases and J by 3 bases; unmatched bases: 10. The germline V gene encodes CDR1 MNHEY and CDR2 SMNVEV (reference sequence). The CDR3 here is CASTNGGGPDTGELFF. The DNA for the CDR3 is TGTGCCAGCACGAACGGCGGGGGGCCCGACACCGGGGAGCTGTTTTTT.

DNA of the CDR3: TGCAGTGCCCAAAAGGCGGGACAGAGATCCTACGAGCAGTACTTC. Translating it yields CSAQKAGQRSYEQYF. The chain recombines TRBV20-1 with TRBJ2-7, with D possibly being TRBD1 (7 bases). This CDR3 contains 15 residues. The germline gives CDR1 DFQATT, CDR2 SNEGSKA (reference sequence). The V and J ends lost 6 bases and 1 base respectively, with 19 bases between them.

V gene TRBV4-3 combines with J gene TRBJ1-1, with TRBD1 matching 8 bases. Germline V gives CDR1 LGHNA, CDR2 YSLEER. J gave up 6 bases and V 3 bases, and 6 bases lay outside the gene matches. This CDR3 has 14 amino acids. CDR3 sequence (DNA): TGCGCCAGCAGCCAGGGACAGGCTGGTCCTGAAGCTTTCTTT. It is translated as CASSQGQAGPEAFF.

The CDR3 sequence is CASSQGPSRETQYF. CDR3 nucleotide sequence: TGTGCCAGCAGCCAAGGACCGTCCCGGGAGACCCAGTACTTC. The rearrangement links TRBV3-1 to TRBJ2-5; D is unresolved. V gave up 1 base and J gave up 5 bases, with 11 bases separating them. The CDR3 has 14 residues. Per the germline V gene, CDR1 is LGHDT and CDR2 is YNNKEL (reference sequence).

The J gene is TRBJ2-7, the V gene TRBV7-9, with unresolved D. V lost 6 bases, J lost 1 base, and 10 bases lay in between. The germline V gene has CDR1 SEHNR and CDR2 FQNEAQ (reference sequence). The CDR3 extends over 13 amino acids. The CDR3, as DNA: TGTGCCAGCAGTCCTGACGATTCCTACGAGCAGTACGTC. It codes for CASSPDDSYEQYV.

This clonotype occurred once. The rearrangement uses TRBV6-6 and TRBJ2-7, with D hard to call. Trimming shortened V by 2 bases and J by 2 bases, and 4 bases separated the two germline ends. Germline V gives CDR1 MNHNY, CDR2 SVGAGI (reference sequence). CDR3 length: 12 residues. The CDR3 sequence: CASSYSPYEQYV. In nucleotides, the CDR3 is TGTGCCAGCAGTTACAGTCCCTACGAGCAGTACGTC.

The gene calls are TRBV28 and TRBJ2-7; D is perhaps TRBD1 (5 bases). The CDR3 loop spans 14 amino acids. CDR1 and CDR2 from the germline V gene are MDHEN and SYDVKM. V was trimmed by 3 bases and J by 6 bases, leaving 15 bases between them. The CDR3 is CASSLSPGLAEQYF. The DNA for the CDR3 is TGTGCCAGCAGTTTGTCTCCAGGGTTGGCCGAGCAGTACTTC.

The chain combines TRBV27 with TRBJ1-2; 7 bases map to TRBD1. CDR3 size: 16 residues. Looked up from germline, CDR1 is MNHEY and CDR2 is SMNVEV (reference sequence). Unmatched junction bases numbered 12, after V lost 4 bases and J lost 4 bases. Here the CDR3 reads CASSSWDSWFFYGYTF. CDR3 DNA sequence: TGTGCCAGCAGTTCCTGGGACAGTTGGTTCTTCTATGGCTACACCTTC.

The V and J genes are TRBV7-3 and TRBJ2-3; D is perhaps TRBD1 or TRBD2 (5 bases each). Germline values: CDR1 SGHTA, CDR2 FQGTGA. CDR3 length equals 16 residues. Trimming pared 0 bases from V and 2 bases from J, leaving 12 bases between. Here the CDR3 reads CASSLTSTGTTDTQYF. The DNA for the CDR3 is TGTGCCAGCAGCTTAACGTCAACGGGGACCACAGATACGCAGTATTTT.